This T cell receptor beta chain was found in a study of T cell responses to AZD1222 COVID-19 vaccine. Looking at the study overall: Second doses were pooled across both intervals (about 4 or about 12 weeks). Study-wide points: In a largely white British group with more females than males, clonal diversity was possibly underestimated. Baseline serology detected seropositivity in only a handful of AZD1222 recipients.

In regard to this clone: Its specificity is not known.

The germline V gene encodes CDR1 KGHSH and CDR2 LQKENI. V lost 5 bases to trimming and J lost 4 bases, with 12 bases between them. This CDR3 is built from 14 residues. Here immunoSEQ multiplex PCR was the method, and the copy in TCRdb shows in-frame clones only, minus some. Of 120,000 or so clones listed, 85% to 95% are singletons. This material consisted of peripheral blood, taken on day 0 of AZD1222 vaccination. The clonotype was recovered from an adult in good health. The chain combines TRBV18 with TRBJ1-5; D uncertain. The CDR3 loop reads CASSDQKVNQPQHF. Written as DNA, the CDR3 is TGTGCCAGCTCAGATCAAAAGGTGAATCAGCCCCAGCATTTT.